What follows are 11 T cell receptor beta chains derived from one specimen sequenced in a study of T cell responses to AZD1222 COVID-19 vaccine. Libraries were prepared by immunoSEQ multiplex PCR; TCRdb keeps only in-frame clonotypes and omits some of them. The table includes about 120,000 clones, more than 70% detected once. The material sequenced was peripheral blood, taken on day 0 of AZD1222 vaccination. The receptors originated from an adult in good health.

This chain links TRBV6-4 with TRBJ2-3; 10 positions agree with TRBD2. Trimming cost V 0 bases and J 4 bases; bases outside gene matches: 10. CDR1 is MRHNA and CDR2 is SNTAGT in the germline V gene. The CDR3 has 18 residues. The CDR3 DNA follows: TGTGCCAGCAGTGACTCTCCTCTAAGCGGGGGGGCGCCAGATACGCAGTATTTT. Translating it yields CASSDSPLSGGAPDTQYF.

CDR3 region: CASSLDSMNTEAFF. CDR3 nucleotide sequence: TGTGCCAGCAGCTTGGACAGCATGAACACTGAAGCTTTCTTT. The rearrangement joins TRBV7-8 to TRBJ1-1; perhaps TRBD1 as D (6 bases). This CDR3 has 14 residues. Trimming stripped 3 bases from V and 0 bases from J, with 8 bases between. CDR1 and CDR2 (germline): SGHVS, FQNEAQ.

Remarks on this clone: Sequence at one end of the junction differs from germline and may be a read error. The chain uses TRBV7-7 and TRBJ2-3; D not resolved. The germline CDR1 and CDR2 sequences are SSHAT and FNYEAQ (reference sequence). The CDR3 spans 14 residues. The CDR3 nucleotides are TGTGCTAGCAGCTTAATGGGCTCGGCAGATACGCAGTATTTT. It translates to CASSLMGSADTQYF. Looking up the rest from reference TRBV7-7 and TRBJ2-3 gives the full variable domain: GAGVSQSPRYKVTKRGQDVTLRCDPISSHATLYWYQQALGQGPEFLTYFNYEAQPDKSGLPSDRFSAERPEGSISTLTIQRTEQRDSAMYRCASSLMGSADTQYFGPGTRLTVL.

The chain carries TRBV6-5 and TRBJ2-2, with 9 positions matching TRBD1. Germline V lookup: CDR1 MNHEY, CDR2 SVGAGI. The CDR3 length is 16 residues. J gave up 5 bases and V 1 base, and 5 bases lay outside the gene matches. The CDR3 here is CASSYYWTGDTGELFF. DNA of the CDR3: TGTGCCAGCAGTTACTACTGGACAGGGGATACCGGGGAGCTGTTTTTT.

The rearrangement uses TRBV5-4 and TRBJ1-2; D not resolved. The V end lost 4 bases, the J end lost 0 bases, and 10 bases lay between the germline ends. Looked up from germline, CDR1 is SGHNT and CDR2 is YYREEE (reference sequence). The CDR3 is 14 amino acids. CDR3 sequence: CASSNEKPNYGYTF. CDR3 sequence (DNA): TGTGCCAGCAGCAACGAAAAACCTAACTATGGCTACACCTTC.

The V and J genes are TRBV5-4 and TRBJ2-3, with 12 bases aligning to TRBD1. The CDR3 has 18 amino acids. V lost 2 bases to trimming and J lost 2 bases; unmatched junction nucleotides: 9. The germline CDR1 and CDR2 sequences are SGHNT and YYREEE (reference sequence). The chain's CDR3 is CASSFGTGGRLDTDTQYF. The CDR3 coding sequence is TGTGCCAGCAGCTTTGGGACAGGGGGCCGACTTGACACAGATACGCAGTATTTT.

The rearrangement joins TRBV28 to TRBJ2-7; TRBD2 matches 11 bases. Looked up from germline, CDR1 is MDHEN and CDR2 is SYDVKM. The CDR3 covers 17 residues. The trim removed 1 base at V and 5 bases at J, leaving 10 bases unmatched. The CDR3 DNA reads TGTGCCAGCAGTTTATCGGTGCTAGCGGGAGGCCAGGACGAGCAGTACTTC. Translation: CASSLSVLAGGQDEQYF.

The chain couples TRBV5-1 to TRBJ1-1; D gene ambiguous. The V end lost 3 bases, the J end lost 10 bases, and 16 bases lay between the germline ends. Germline-derived CDR1 and CDR2 are SGHRS and YFSETQ. The CDR3 totals 13 residues. CDR3 amino acids: CASSSPGSYGAFF. In nucleotides, the CDR3 is TGCGCCAGCAGCTCCCCGGGATCCTACGGAGCTTTCTTT.

This rearrangement joins TRBV5-1 to TRBJ2-1; TRBD1 agrees at 9 bases. Unmatched junction bases numbered 12, after V lost 5 bases and J lost 9 bases. Germline-derived CDR1 and CDR2 are SGHRS and YFSETQ. The CDR3 is 15 amino acids. This chain's CDR3 is CASSYTGGLQGEQFF. Here the CDR3 DNA reads TGCGCCAGCAGTTATACAGGGGGCCTCCAGGGTGAGCAGTTCTTC.

The chain couples TRBV20-1 to TRBJ1-2; D is perhaps TRBD1 (5 bases). The CDR3 spans 12 residues. Germline CDR1 reads DFQATT; CDR2 reads SNEGSKA (reference sequence). V lost 3 bases, J lost 6 bases, and 11 bases lay in between. CDR3 sequence (DNA): TGCAGTGCTAGTCAGGGTTTGGATGGCTACACCTTC. Translated, it gives CSASQGLDGYTF.

This chain uses TRBV7-8 with TRBJ2-1, with D perhaps TRBD1 or TRBD2 (5 bases each). Germline V CDR1 and CDR2: SGHVS, FQNEAQ. CDR3 length: 13 amino acids. V lost 5 bases to trimming and J lost 10 bases, with 15 bases between them. The CDR3 nucleotides are TGTGCCAGCAGCACAGAGGGGCGGACCGAGCAGTTCTTC. This gives the protein CASSTEGRTEQFF.